These 21 T cell receptor beta chains came from one sample sequenced in a study of blood T cell repertoires in COVID-19. Method: immunoSEQ multiplex PCR; TCRdb's copy keeps in-frame clones and lacks some. In the table there are 70,000 or so clones, roughly 80% of which are singletons. The sample taken for sequencing was peripheral blood. The receptors were gathered from a human donor in a cohort sampled during active COVID-19.

This sequence joins TRBV28 and TRBJ2-7, with D possibly matching TRBD2 (6 bases). V was pared by 8 bases and J by 0 bases, with 11 bases between. Germline V gives CDR1 MDHEN, CDR2 SYDVKM. The CDR3 totals 13 residues. CDR3 sequence: CASGVGGSYEQYF. The CDR3 DNA is TGTGCCAGCGGGGTGGGGGGCTCCTACGAGCAGTACTTC.

The CDR3 reads CASSLSSLHSRHYEQYF. For the CDR3, the DNA is TGTGCCAGCAGTTTATCCTCCCTCCACAGCAGGCACTACGAGCAGTACTTC. The chain couples TRBV28 to TRBJ2-7; D call uncertain. Germline lookup yields CDR1 MDHEN and CDR2 SYDVKM. Trimming pared 1 base from V and 3 bases from J, leaving 19 bases between. This CDR3 region has 17 residues.

The chain is built from TRBV6-5 and TRBJ1-1, with no clear D. The ends were cut back, 4 bases at V and 0 bases at J, with 12 bases in the middle. CDR3 size: 15 residues. The germline V gene encodes CDR1 MNHEY and CDR2 SVGAGI. CDR3 sequence reads: CASSSPRYLNTEAFF. The CDR3, as DNA: TGTGCCAGCAGTTCCCCTAGGTATCTGAACACTGAAGCTTTCTTT.

The chain links TRBV18 to TRBJ2-3, with 9 positions matching TRBD2. The germline gives CDR1 KGHSH, CDR2 LQKENI. J gave up 1 base and V 5 bases, and 7 bases lay outside the gene matches. This CDR3 contains 16 residues. The CDR3: CASSRRTSEGTDTQYF. The CDR3 region has the DNA TGTGCCAGCTCAAGAAGGACTAGCGAGGGCACAGATACGCAGTATTTT.

The chain couples TRBV19 to TRBJ2-2; 10 bases are shared with TRBD1. The CDR3 runs 16 residues. The ends lost 5 bases at V and 6 bases at J; junction bases unmatched: 9. CDR1 LNHDA and CDR2 SQIVND come from the germline V gene (reference sequence). The CDR3 reads CASSDSGTGVAGELFF. The CDR3 coding sequence is TGTGCCAGTAGTGACTCCGGGACAGGGGTCGCCGGGGAGCTGTTTTTT.

This clone was counted once. The chain combines TRBV30 with TRBJ1-2; TRBD1 might be the D (5 bases). This CDR3 has 13 residues. CDR1 and CDR2 (germline): GTSNPN, SVGIG (reference sequence). Trimming stripped 5 bases from V and 2 bases from J, with 12 bases between. The CDR3 is CAWWGVRNYGYTF. For the CDR3, the DNA is TGTGCCTGGTGGGGGGTCCGGAACTATGGCTACACCTTC.

The rearrangement joins TRBV3-1 (or the pseudogene TRBV3-2) to TRBJ1-2; the match to TRBD1 covers 10 bases. The J segment lost 6 bases and the V segment lost 4 bases, leaving 8 bases of the junction unmatched. The V gene's germline CDR1 is LGHDT and CDR2 YNNKEL (reference sequence). This CDR3 comprises 15 residues. CDR3 in DNA: TGTGCCAGCAGCCGCCTACGACAGGGGGCGAATGGCTACACCTTC. It codes for CASSRLRQGANGYTF.

This clone appeared once. The chain links TRBV20-1 to TRBJ1-4; D is uncertain. Trimming shortened V by 3 bases and J by 2 bases, and 16 bases separated the two germline ends. Germline lookup yields CDR1 DFQATT and CDR2 SNEGSKA (reference sequence). The CDR3 runs 16 residues. As DNA, the CDR3 is TGCAGTGCTAGTTCCCAGTTTTTTGGTACTAATGAAAAACTGTTTTTT. As protein: CSASSQFFGTNEKLFF.

The chain carries TRBV18 and TRBJ1-2; the D is unclear. This CDR3 is built from 13 residues. Germline V lookup: CDR1 KGHSH, CDR2 LQKENI. Between the trimmed V and J ends, which lost 3 bases and 4 bases, there was a span of 9 bases. In DNA, the CDR3 is TGTGCCAGCTCACCTCCCGGACTCTATGGCTACACCTTC. Its translation is CASSPPGLYGYTF.

This clone showed up just once. The V and J genes are TRBV5-4 and TRBJ2-3; tentative D call: TRBD2 (6 bases). The germline CDR1 and CDR2 sequences are SGHNT and YYREEE (reference sequence). V was cut by 4 bases and J by 0 bases, with 12 bases left in between. This CDR3 region has 15 residues. CDR3: CASSPAAGSTDTQYF. The CDR3 nucleotides read TGTGCCAGCAGCCCGGCAGCGGGTAGCACAGATACGCAGTATTTT.

This chain links TRBV2 with TRBJ2-1; 9 positions match TRBD2. V lost 6 bases to trimming and J lost 8 bases; unmatched junction nucleotides: 8. The CDR3 runs to 14 residues. The germline CDR1 and CDR2 sequences are SNHLY and FYNNEI. CDR3 bases: TGTGCCAGCAGCGCCGGGACTAGCTCCCATGAGCAGTTCTTC. This translates into CASSAGTSSHEQFF.

The chain recombines TRBV7-9 with TRBJ2-5; 7 nucleotides agree with TRBD1. V lost 5 bases and J lost 7; bases outside the gene matches: 10. Germline loops: CDR1 SEHNR, CDR2 FQNEAQ (reference sequence). The CDR3 totals 14 residues. CDR3 loop: CASSTEDRLGTQYF. The DNA of the CDR3 is TGTGCCAGCAGCACCGAGGACAGGCTCGGGACCCAGTACTTC. The full variable domain, its missing parts supplied by reference TRBV7-9 and TRBJ2-5, is DTGVSQNPRHKITKRGQNVTFRCDPISEHNRLYWYRQTLGQGPEFLTYFQNEAQLEKSRLLSDRFSAERPKGSFSTLEIQRTEQGDSAMYLCASSTEDRLGTQYFGPGTRLLVL.

V is TRBV10-2 and J is TRBJ2-2, with TRBD2 identical over 12 bases. Trimming took 3 bases from V and 6 from J; bases not matched to a gene: 11. The germline gives CDR1 WSHSY, CDR2 SAAADI. The CDR3 loop spans 18 amino acids. This CDR3 is CASSEGLAGGPWAGELFF. The CDR3 region has the DNA TGCGCCAGCAGTGAAGGGCTAGCGGGAGGGCCTTGGGCCGGGGAGCTGTTTTTT.

The chain employs TRBV6-6 and TRBJ2-7; 9 nucleotides agree with TRBD1. This CDR3 comprises 14 residues. Germline V gene sequence: CDR1 MNHNY, CDR2 SVGAGI (reference sequence). The J segment lost 5 bases and the V segment lost 6 bases, leaving 8 bases of the junction unmatched. This chain's CDR3 is CASRETTGGNEQYF. The CDR3 DNA is TGTGCCAGCAGGGAAACGACAGGGGGAAACGAGCAGTACTTC.

Here the CDR3 reads CASSPPSYHNEQFF. CDR3 nucleotide sequence: TGTGCCAGCAGCCCCCCTAGCTACCACAATGAGCAGTTCTTC. V is TRBV11-2 and J is TRBJ2-1; TRBD2 might be the D (5 bases). With 5 bases removed from V and 5 bases from J, the gap between germline ends came to 13 bases. The CDR3 length is 14 residues. The V gene's germline CDR1 is SGHAT and CDR2 FQNNGV.

This clone was found a few times. V is TRBV9 and J is TRBJ2-5; D is unresolved. From germline, CDR1 is SGDLS and CDR2 YYNGEE. V was cut by 0 bases and J by 0 bases, with 9 bases left in between. The CDR3 is made up of 15 amino acids. CDR3 sequence (DNA): TGTGCCAGCAGCGTAGGTGACACCTACCAAGAGACCCAGTACTTC. Translation: CASSVGDTYQETQYF.

This clone appeared a single time. The V call is TRBV29-1, the J call TRBJ2-7; a possible D gene is TRBD1 (7 bases). The ends were cut back, 0 bases at V and 4 bases at J, with 13 bases in the middle. This CDR3 is built from 14 residues. Germline V gives CDR1 SQVTM, CDR2 ANQGSEA. The CDR3 spells CSVEDGAGGYEQYF. The CDR3 DNA sequence: TGCAGCGTTGAAGATGGGGCAGGGGGGTACGAGCAGTACTTC.

The J gene is TRBJ2-2, the V gene TRBV10-2, with unresolved D. Germline V gene sequence: CDR1 WSHSY, CDR2 SAAADI. Trimming took off 2 bases at V and 7 bases at J, with 8 bases between the two ends. The CDR3 loop spans 13 amino acids. In DNA, the CDR3 is TGCGCCAGCAGTGAGCCCGGTGGCGGGGAGCTGTTTTTT. Protein sequence: CASSEPGGGELFF.

The V and J genes are TRBV19 and TRBJ2-7; possibly TRBD1 for D (6 bases). CDR1 and CDR2 (germline): LNHDA, SQIVND (reference sequence). The CDR3 extends over 15 amino acids. Trimming removed 4 bases from V and 3 bases from J, with 16 bases in between. CDR3 in amino acids: CASSTVVQGSYEQYF. In DNA form, the CDR3 reads TGTGCCAGTAGTACGGTGGTCCAGGGGAGCTACGAGCAGTACTTC.

The chain is built from TRBV11-3 and TRBJ2-3, with 11 bases fitting TRBD2. Germline CDR1 is SGHNT and CDR2 is YENEEA. V shed 5 bases, J shed 9 bases, and the junction held 7 bases outside the gene matches. The CDR3 totals 14 residues. The CDR3 spells CASSPTSGSTTQYF. DNA of the CDR3: TGTGCCAGCAGCCCAACTAGCGGGAGTACAACGCAGTATTTT.

V gene TRBV5-1 combines with J gene TRBJ1-4; D is perhaps TRBD1 (5 bases). Germline-derived CDR1 and CDR2 are SGHRS and YFSETQ. V was pared by 4 bases and J by 4 bases, with 8 bases between. This CDR3 spans 13 amino acids. This chain's CDR3 is CASSTQGNEKLFF. The CDR3 bases are TGCGCCAGCAGCACCCAGGGTAATGAAAAACTGTTTTTT. The whole variable domain, remainder taken from reference TRBV5-1 and TRBJ1-4, is KAGVTQTPRYLIKTRGQQVTLSCSPISGHRSVSWYQQTPGQGLQFLFEYFSETQRNKGNFPGRFSGRQFSNSRSEMNVSTLELGDSALYLCASSTQGNEKLFFGSGTQLSVL.